The clone carrying this T cell receptor beta chain was seen just once. These data originate in a study of T cell changes during pregnancy in multiple sclerosis. Some clones are missing from TCRdb's copy, which holds only in-frame ones; the method was immunoSEQ multiplex PCR. The sample lists 65,000 to 85,000 clones; about 91% were seen once. The germline V gene has CDR1 SGHRS and CDR2 YFSETQ. The CDR3 covers 13 residues. Trimming pared 0 bases from V and 4 bases from J, leaving 8 bases between. The TCR originated in a female donor with multiple sclerosis, enrolled in a pregnancy study. The chain carries TRBV5-1 and TRBJ2-7, with no clear D. The sample was peripheral blood, taken after pregnancy. The CDR3 loop is CASSLGLRYEQYF. CDR3 nucleotide sequence: TGCGCCAGCAGCTTGGGACTGAGATACGAGCAGTACTTC.